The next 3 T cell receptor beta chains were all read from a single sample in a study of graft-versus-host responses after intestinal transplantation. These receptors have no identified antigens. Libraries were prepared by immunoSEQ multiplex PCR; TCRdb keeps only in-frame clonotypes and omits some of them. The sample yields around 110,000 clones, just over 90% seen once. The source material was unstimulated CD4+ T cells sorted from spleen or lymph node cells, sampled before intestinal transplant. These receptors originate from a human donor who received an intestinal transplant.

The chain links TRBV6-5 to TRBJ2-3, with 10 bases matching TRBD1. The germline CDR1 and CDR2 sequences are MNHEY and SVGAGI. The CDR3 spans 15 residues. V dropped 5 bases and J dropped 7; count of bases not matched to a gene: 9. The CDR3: CASSGRDRGIYTQYF. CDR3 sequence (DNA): TGTGCCAGCAGTGGCCGGGACAGGGGAATTTATACGCAGTATTTT.

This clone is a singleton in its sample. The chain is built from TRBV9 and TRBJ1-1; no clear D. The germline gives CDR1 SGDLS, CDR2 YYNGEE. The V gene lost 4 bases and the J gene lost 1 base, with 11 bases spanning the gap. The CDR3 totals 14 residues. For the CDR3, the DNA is TGTGCCAGCAGCTACGGGTCTCAGAACACTGAAGCTTTCTTT. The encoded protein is CASSYGSQNTEAFF.

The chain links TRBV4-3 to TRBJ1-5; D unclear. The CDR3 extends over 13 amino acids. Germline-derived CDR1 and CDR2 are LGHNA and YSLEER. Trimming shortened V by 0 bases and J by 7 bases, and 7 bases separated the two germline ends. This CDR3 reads CASSQERKQPQHF. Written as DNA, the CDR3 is TGCGCCAGCAGCCAAGAGAGGAAACAGCCCCAGCATTTT.